The 24 T cell receptor beta chains below all came from one sample that was sequenced in a study of blood T cell repertoires in COVID-19. Sequenced by immunoSEQ multiplex PCR; TCRdb stores in-frame clones only, minus some. This table holds some 270,000 clones, 85% found once. Sequenced sample: PBMCs or T cells enriched from blood (not recorded which). The source of these receptors is a woman in her fifties or sixties who had been exposed to COVID-19.

The gene calls are TRBV6-2 or TRBV6-3 and TRBJ1-6; tentative D call: TRBD1 (5 bases). The CDR3 sequence is 14 residues long. Germline assignment: CDR1 MNHEY and CDR2 SVGEGT. V was trimmed by 3 bases and J by 14 bases, leaving 17 bases between them. CDR3 region: CASSYNRNPGALHF. The DNA for the CDR3 is TGTGCCAGCAGTTATAATCGGAACCCGGGGGCCCTCCACTTT.

The V and J genes are TRBV4-2 and TRBJ2-7; perhaps TRBD2 as D (5 bases). V was cut by 2 bases and J by 2 bases, with 19 bases left in between. The germline CDR1 and CDR2 sequences are LGHNA and YNFKEQ. The CDR3 is 17 amino acids. The CDR3 is CASSQSPLPERTYEQYF. CDR3 coding DNA: TGTGCCAGCAGCCAAAGTCCACTACCGGAGCGGACCTACGAGCAGTACTTC.

The gene calls are TRBV2 and TRBJ1-4; 10 bases match TRBD1. The CDR3 extends over 15 amino acids. The V and J ends lost 8 bases and 4 bases, in that order; junction bases with no gene match: 7. Germline CDR1 reads SNHLY; CDR2 reads FYNNEI. The CDR3 protein is CASERTGGYNEKLFF. The CDR3 nucleotides are TGTGCCAGCGAGAGGACAGGGGGGTATAATGAAAAACTGTTTTTT. Looking up the rest from reference TRBV2 and TRBJ1-4 gives the full variable domain: EPEVTQTPSHQVTQMGQEVILRCVPISNHLYFYWYRQILGQKVEFLVSFYNNEISEKSEIFDDQFSVERPDGSNFTLKIRSTKLEDSAMYFCASERTGGYNEKLFFGSGTQLSVL.

A note on this clone: A read error may produce the germline difference seen at one junction end. The chain employs TRBV27 and TRBJ2-4, with 8 nucleotides matching TRBD2. The CDR3 runs to 12 residues. The germline CDR1 and CDR2 sequences are MNHEY and SMNVEV (reference sequence). DNA of the CDR3: TGTGCCAGCAGCCCCGCCGGGGGGGTTGGGGACTTC. Its protein product is CASSPAGGVGDF.

The rearrangement links TRBV29-1 to TRBJ1-2; tentatively, D is TRBD1 (5 bases). The V and J ends lost 3 bases and 7 bases respectively, with 9 bases between them. Germline V lookup: CDR1 SQVTM, CDR2 ANQGSEA. The CDR3 is 11 residues long. The CDR3 sequence: CSVEGEGGYTF. The CDR3 region has the DNA TGCAGCGTTGAGGGGGAGGGTGGCTACACCTTC.

The genes are TRBV28 and TRBJ2-2, with D tentatively TRBD2 (6 bases). The germline CDR1 and CDR2 sequences are MDHEN and SYDVKM. This CDR3 is 16 amino acids long. V was cut by 5 bases and J by 4 bases, with 17 bases left in between. CDR3 sequence reads: CASSRNAGLSTGELFF. The CDR3 DNA reads TGTGCCAGCAGTCGGAACGCGGGGTTGAGCACCGGGGAGCTGTTTTTT.

The chain combines TRBV5-4 with TRBJ2-7; D gene unclear. CDR1 is SGHNT, CDR2 YYREEE, per germline (reference sequence). The V end lost 0 bases, the J end lost 2 bases, and 12 bases lay between the germline ends. The CDR3 spans 15 residues. As DNA, the CDR3 is TGTGCCAGCAGCTTGGCCGCCGATGGGCCCTACGAGCAGTACTTC. This gives the protein CASSLAADGPYEQYF.

This chain connects TRBV18 to TRBJ1-6; 9 bases align to TRBD1. CDR3 length: 18 amino acids. Germline lookup yields CDR1 KGHSH and CDR2 LQKENI. Trimming took 2 bases from V and 6 from J; bases not matched to a gene: 11. The CDR3 reads CASSPRPTGGHLNSPLHF. The CDR3 DNA reads as TGTGCCAGCTCACCAAGGCCCACAGGGGGCCACCTTAATTCACCCCTCCACTTT. Full variable domain (missing parts from reference TRBV18 and TRBJ1-6): NAGVMQNPRHLVRRRGQEARLRCSPMKGHSHVYWYRQLPEEGLKFMVYLQKENIIDESGMPKERFSAEFPKEGPSILRIQQVVRGDSAAYFCASSPRPTGGHLNSPLHFGNGTRLTVT.

V is TRBV5-6 and J is TRBJ2-3; 10 bases agree with TRBD2. CDR1 is SGHDT and CDR2 is YYEEEE in the germline V gene. Unmatched junction bases numbered 8, after V lost 6 bases and J lost 1 base. The CDR3 contains 16 residues. CDR3 loop: CASTPGTSGGTDTQYF. In nucleotides, the CDR3 is TGTGCCAGCACCCCTGGCACTAGCGGGGGCACAGATACGCAGTATTTT.

The chain recombines TRBV27 with TRBJ1-5, with D unclear. The germline V gene has CDR1 MNHEY and CDR2 SMNVEV (reference sequence). The V and J ends lost 1 base and 6 bases respectively, with 7 bases between them. The CDR3 is 13 amino acids. The CDR3 DNA is TGTGCCAGCAGTTTATATGAGTTTCAGCCCCAGCATTTT. Protein product: CASSLYEFQPQHF.

The chain has TRBV9 and TRBJ1-6; D not resolved. Deletions cut 3 bases from V and 5 bases from J, with 12 bases between. The CDR3 consists of 15 residues. Germline V gene sequence: CDR1 SGDLS, CDR2 YYNGEE. CDR3 DNA: TGTGCCAGCAGCGCAACCGGGTCCGATAATTCACCCCTCCACTTT. It is translated as CASSATGSDNSPLHF. Based on the CDR3 plus reference TRBV9 and TRBJ1-6, the full variable domain is DSGVTQTPKHLITATGQRVTLRCSPRSGDLSVYWYQQSLDQGLQFLIQYYNGEERAKGNILERFSAQQFPDLHSELNLSSLELGDSALYFCASSATGSDNSPLHFGNGTRLTVT.

This clone was recorded a few times. This chain joins TRBV24-1 and TRBJ1-2; TRBD1 is a possible D gene (5 bases). The germline V gene has CDR1 KGHDR and CDR2 SFDVKD. The CDR3 covers 14 residues. Trimming took off 4 bases at V and 6 bases at J, with 14 bases between the two ends. CDR3 DNA: TGTGCCACCAGTGAGAATGGGGGGAATAATGGCTACACCTTC. This translates into CATSENGGNNGYTF.

The V call is TRBV2, the J call TRBJ1-2, with 8 bases lining up with TRBD1. CDR1 and CDR2 from the germline V gene are SNHLY and FYNNEI. CDR3 length: 14 residues. V dropped 7 bases and J dropped 3; count of bases not matched to a gene: 7. CDR3 DNA: TGTGCCAGCAAGCCGACAGGGGCCTACTATGGCTACACCTTC. Translated: CASKPTGAYYGYTF. The full variable domain, with the rest looked up from reference TRBV2 and TRBJ1-2, is EPEVTQTPSHQVTQMGQEVILRCVPISNHLYFYWYRQILGQKVEFLVSFYNNEISEKSEIFDDQFSVERPDGSNFTLKIRSTKLEDSAMYFCASKPTGAYYGYTFGSGTRLTVV.

With respect to this clone: At one of its ends the junction is not consistent with the germline gene, which may arise from a read error. The chain is built from TRBV13 and TRBJ2-1; D is unclear. The germline CDR1 and CDR2 sequences are PRHDT and FYEKMQ (reference sequence). The CDR3 spans 12 residues. CDR3 sequence reads: CASSFVPNELFF. CDR3 bases: TGTGCCAGCAGCTTTGTCCCTAATGAGCTGTTCTTC.

This sequence joins TRBV11-2 and TRBJ2-7, with a possible D match to TRBD2 (5 bases). The CDR3 length is 13 residues. Trimming removed 5 bases at V and 6 bases at J, with 14 bases between. Per the germline V gene, CDR1 is SGHAT and CDR2 is FQNNGV. The CDR3 sequence is CASSPPAGVEQYF. In DNA form, the CDR3 reads TGTGCCAGCAGCCCCCCCGCCGGGGTCGAGCAGTACTTC.

The genes are TRBV5-4 and TRBJ1-2; TRBD1 aligns across 8 bases. CDR1 and CDR2 from the germline V gene are SGHNT and YYREEE (reference sequence). With 4 bases clipped from V and 5 bases from J, the junction kept 4 bases outside the gene matches. This CDR3 contains 13 residues. CDR3 sequence (DNA): TGTGCCAGCAGCATGACAGGGGTGTATGGCTACACCTTC. It yields the protein CASSMTGVYGYTF.

The gene calls are TRBV19 and TRBJ1-1, with D maybe TRBD1 (5 bases). Trimming pared 4 bases from V and 2 bases from J, leaving 11 bases between. The germline V gene has CDR1 LNHDA and CDR2 SQIVND (reference sequence). This CDR3 is built from 14 residues. The DNA of the CDR3 is TGTGCCAGTAGTAGCCAGGGAACCAACACTGAAGCTTTCTTT. Amino acids: CASSSQGTNTEAFF.

The rearrangement links TRBV19 to TRBJ2-1, with 10 bases lining up with TRBD2. J gave up 4 bases and V 0 bases, and 12 bases lay outside the gene matches. Germline V CDR1 and CDR2: LNHDA, SQIVND (reference sequence). The CDR3 has 19 amino acids. The CDR3 DNA reads TGTGCCAGTAGTATAGATATAGCGGGGGGACCTATCCCTTACAATGAGCAGTTCTTC. Encoded protein: CASSIDIAGGPIPYNEQFF.

The J gene is TRBJ2-5, the V gene TRBV18; D uncertain. The CDR3 consists of 11 residues. Germline CDR1 is KGHSH and CDR2 is LQKENI. Trimming shortened V by 5 bases and J by 5 bases, and 6 bases separated the two germline ends. The CDR3 protein is CASSIQETQYF. The CDR3 DNA is TGTGCCAGCTCAATACAGGAGACCCAGTACTTC.

V and J are TRBV4-1 and TRBJ2-2, with D perhaps matching TRBD2 (6 bases). This CDR3 is built from 14 residues. The germline CDR1 and CDR2 sequences are MGHRA and YSYEKL. V lost 4 bases to trimming and J lost 7 bases, with 13 bases between them. The CDR3 loop is CASSPNSGNGELFF. The CDR3 DNA reads TGCGCCAGCAGCCCCAATAGCGGAAACGGGGAGCTGTTTTTT.

The CDR3 here is CASSSGVETQYF. The CDR3 DNA reads as TGTGCCAGCAGCTCAGGGGTGGAGACCCAGTACTTC. V and J are TRBV7-9 and TRBJ2-5, with D perhaps matching TRBD1 (6 bases). CDR1 and CDR2 from the germline V gene are SEHNR and FQNEAQ (reference sequence). V was pared by 4 bases and J by 5 bases, with 8 bases between. This CDR3 has 12 amino acids. The full variable domain, its missing parts supplied by reference TRBV7-9 and TRBJ2-5, is DTGVSQNPRHKITKRGQNVTFRCDPISEHNRLYWYRQTLGQGPEFLTYFQNEAQLEKSRLLSDRFSAERPKGSFSTLEIQRTEQGDSAMYLCASSSGVETQYFGPGTRLLVL.

The chain has TRBV7-9 and TRBJ1-1; 9 bases line up with TRBD1. V was clipped by 5 bases and J by 0 bases; unmatched bases: 10. The germline gives CDR1 SEHNR, CDR2 FQNEAQ (reference sequence). CDR3 length equals 17 residues. CDR3 coding DNA: TGTGCCAGCAGCCCGGGACAGGGTCCCCCACTGAACACTGAAGCTTTCTTT. Amino acid sequence: CASSPGQGPPLNTEAFF. Filled out from reference TRBV7-9 and TRBJ1-1, the complete variable domain reads DTGVSQNPRHKITKRGQNVTFRCDPISEHNRLYWYRQTLGQGPEFLTYFQNEAQLEKSRLLSDRFSAERPKGSFSTLEIQRTEQGDSAMYLCASSPGQGPPLNTEAFFGQGTRLTVV.

This clone was seen only once. V and J are TRBV5-6 and TRBJ1-2, with D unclear. The CDR3 has 13 amino acids. Germline V gene lookup returns CDR1 SGHDT and CDR2 YYEEEE. Trimming stripped 2 bases from V and 1 base from J, with 6 bases between. DNA for the CDR3: TGTGCCAGCAGCTTTGGGCATAACTATGGCTACACCTTC. Protein: CASSFGHNYGYTF.

The chain recombines TRBV10-3 with TRBJ2-3; TRBD1 aligns across 7 bases. This CDR3 contains 14 residues. Losses at the gene ends were 6 bases for V and 2 bases for J; bases not matched to a gene: 5. Germline assignment: CDR1 ENHRY and CDR2 SYGVKD. The CDR3 loop reads CAISQTGYTDTQYF. CDR3 DNA: TGTGCCATCAGCCAGACAGGGTACACAGATACGCAGTATTTT.